Here is one TCR beta chain with its context. Its antigen is unknown. Base qualities were left out, and no much larger clone turns up one base away. This specimen comes from a study of T cell responses to AZD1222 COVID-19 vaccine (dated by TCRdb to the early 2020s). General notes on the study: Because spike-specific TCR depth and breadth did not differ between the two schedules, AZD1222 recipients who got a second dose at roughly 4 weeks were pooled with those who got a second dose at roughly 12 weeks. A total of just over 230 trial participants underwent TCR sequencing, of whom about 210 received two doses of AZD1222 and some 25 received two doses of the MenACWY control vaccine. Trial participants were enrolled by age into 18-55, 56-69 and 70-plus year subgroups, with roughly 150, 30 and 60 TCR-sequenced participants respectively.

Explained via the paper, the time point label denotes: baseline before first vaccination. Vaccinee samples were obtained from the UK trials COV001 and COV002, which included a single-blind randomized controlled phase 2/3 trial of AZD1222 (ChAdOx1 nCoV-19) in healthy adults. For TCRbeta chain sequencing, PBMC samples were collected from trial participants at day 0 and at day 28 after the second dose. The CDR3 regions of human TCRbeta chains were analyzed by immunosequencing. As for how the authors treated the data: Repertoire TCRs were checked for matches against a reference library of SARS-CoV-2-specific TCRs that had been generated using the MIRA antigen-specificity platform. Breadth meant the fraction of unique TCRs that were SARS-CoV-2-associated, whereas depth meant the fraction of total T cells that were SARS-CoV-2-associated. Each spike-specific TCR was assigned to its reactive spike region and to a CD4 or CD8 class using the MIRA data. Log10-transformed breadth and depth values were compared by one-way ANOVA with Sidak's multiple comparisons tests. Imported from immuneACCESS, the table was reduced by TCRdb to in-frame sequences with V and J called. These copies leave out some clones; in studies compared against another copy, an unresolved V gene accounts for under half, and the cause of the remainder is not known. V, J and clone size reflect that table, while D and trimming were determined from the DNA. This sample has more than 80,000 clones in its table, and around 84% of those were observed once. The ten largest clones take up roughly 10% of the sample.

Trimming takes 6 bases off V and 0 bases off J; junction bases not matched to a gene: 4. CDR3 length: 15 amino acids, cysteine to phenylalanine. The DNA shown is the 45-base CDR3, in frame from base 1. As encoded in the germline V gene, CDR1 is SGHNT while CDR2 is YENEEA. Study-wide findings and limitations: In the small 56-69-year group, the increase in depth fell short of significance, most likely because of low power. Participants were mostly white British and included more females than males, and it was suggested by the authors that clonal diversity may have been underestimated. Epitopes outside the regions mutated in the B.1.351 and B.1.1.7 variants were reportedly recognized by nearly half of the unique spike-specific TCRs. A significant rise in spike-specific TCR breadth and depth was observed after two AZD1222 doses relative to day 0 and relative to MenACWY recipients. No day 14 peak-response samples were available, so repertoires were characterized only after the peak T cell response. Conclusions about previously exposed vaccinees were limited because only six AZD1222 recipients were SARS-CoV-2 seropositive at baseline. The whole spike protein was spanned by vaccine-associated CD4 TCRs, and dominant responses were seen in regions 160-218 and 743-854.

Rearrangement joined TRBV11-3 to TRBJ2-3; 9 bases in the middle match TRBD2. This clonotype was sampled from an adult in good health. The material was peripheral blood, obtained on day 0 of AZD1222 vaccination. The DNA sequence follows: TGTGCCAGCAGTAATGCGGGGGGGAGCACAGATACGCAGTATTTT. Protein translation: CASSNAGGSTDTQYF. The variable domain in full, with residues beyond the CDR3 obtained from the reference TRBV11-3 and TRBJ2-3 genes, is EAGVVQSPRYKIIEKKQPVAFWCNPISGHNTLYWYLQNLGQGPELLIRYENEEAVDDSQLPKDRFSAERLKGVDSTLKIQPAELGDSAVYLCASSNAGGSTDTQYFGPGTRLTVL.